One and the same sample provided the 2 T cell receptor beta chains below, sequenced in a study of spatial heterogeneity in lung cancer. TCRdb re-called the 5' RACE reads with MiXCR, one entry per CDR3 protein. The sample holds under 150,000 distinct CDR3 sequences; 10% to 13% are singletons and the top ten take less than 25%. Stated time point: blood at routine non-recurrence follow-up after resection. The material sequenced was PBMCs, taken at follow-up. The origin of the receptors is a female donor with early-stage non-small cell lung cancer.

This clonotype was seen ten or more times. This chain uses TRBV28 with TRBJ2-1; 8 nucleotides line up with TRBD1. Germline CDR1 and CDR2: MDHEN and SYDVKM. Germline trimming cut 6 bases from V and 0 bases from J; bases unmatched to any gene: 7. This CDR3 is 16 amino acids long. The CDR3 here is CASSVGQVSSYNEQFF. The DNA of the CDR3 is TGTGCCAGCAGCGTGGGACAGGTGAGCTCCTACAATGAGCAGTTCTTC. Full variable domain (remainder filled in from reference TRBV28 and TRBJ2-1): DVKVTQSSRYLVKRTGEKVFLECVQDMDHENMFWYRQDPGLGLRLIYFSYDVKMKEKGDIPEGYSVSREKKERFSLILESASTNQTSMYLCASSVGQVSSYNEQFFGPGTRLTVL.

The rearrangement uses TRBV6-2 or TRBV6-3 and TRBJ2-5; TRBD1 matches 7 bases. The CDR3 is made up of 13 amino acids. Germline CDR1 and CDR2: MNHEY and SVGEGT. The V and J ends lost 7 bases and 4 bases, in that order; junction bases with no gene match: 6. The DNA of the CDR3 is TGTGCCAGCACCCCGACAGGGCTAGAGACCCAGTACTTC. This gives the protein CASTPTGLETQYF.